This T cell receptor beta chain appears in the sequencing data of a study of blood T cell repertoires in COVID-19. This CDR3 is 16 amino acids long. Germline V gives CDR1 MNHEY, CDR2 SMNVEV (reference sequence). V lost 4 bases and J lost 0, with 13 bases in between. As processed by the authors: Amplified reference gene primers provided the basis for estimating nucleated cell counts. Produced via immunoSEQ multiplex PCR; TCRdb's table is partial and in-frame only. V, J and clone size reflect that table, while D and trimming were determined from the DNA. The table lists some 150,000 clones, around 83% of them singletons, with almost 8.5% in the top ten.

The receptor comes from a woman in her fifties or sixties with acute or convalescent COVID-19. The V call is TRBV27, the J call TRBJ1-5, with D tentatively TRBD1 (5 bases). Sequenced sample: peripheral blood. CDR3 bases: TGTGCCAGCAGTTCGCGGCAGGACACTAGCAATCAGCCCCAGCATTTT. It encodes CASSSRQDTSNQPQHF.